A selection of T cell receptor beta chains follows, all from one sample in a study of T cell repertoires in ileal Crohn's disease. This table comes from immunoSEQ multiplex PCR, and its TCRdb copy is limited to in-frame clones, with some not included. The table has approximately 6,600 clones, around 81% seen once. Source material: ileal tissue. These receptors were taken from an adult with Crohn's disease. Both conserved end residues are part of each CDR3. Each record gives: J gene, clone size, V gene, D gene, CDR3 DNA, CDR3 protein. A D gene is named only where the DNA matches it firmly. Where a row states a size, it is once, few, many or the class of an expanded clone; other rows omit it.

TRBJ1-5 - TRBV2 TRBD1 TGTGCCAGCCGGGGCGGGACAGGGCCCTATAGCAATCAGCCCCAGCATTTT CASRGGTGPYSNQPQHF
TRBJ1-1 - TRBV15 - TGTGCCACCAGCAGAGATCTTTCGCGGCGTGGTTTCTTT CATSRDLSRRGFF
TRBJ1-2 - TRBV29-1 - TGCAGCGTTGTATCGGGGGTCTATGGCTACACCTTC CSVVSGVYGYTF
TRBJ1-2 - TRBV19 TRBD1 TGTGCCAGTAGCAGGACAGGGGTTTTCTATGGCTACACCTTC CASSRTGVFYGYTF
TRBJ2-7 once TRBV6-6 - TGTGCCAGCAGTTACTCATCCCAGTGGGAGCAGTACTTC CASSYSSQWEQYF
TRBJ1-2 - TRBV9 TRBD1 TGTGCCAGCAGCCCCCAGGGACAGGGTGGCTATGGCTACACCTTC CASSPQGQGGYGYTF
TRBJ1-1 - TRBV19 TRBD1 TGTGCCAGTAGTATCAGGACAGGGGGCTACGGCACTGAAGCTTTCTTT CASSIRTGGYGTEAFF
TRBJ1-5 - TRBV19 - TGTGCCAGTAGTATCAGCAATCAGCCCCAGCATTTT CASSISNQPQHF
TRBJ1-1 - TRBV5-1 TRBD1 TGCGCCAGCAGCCCCGGGCTTTTTCCGACAGGGGAAGAGGGTATGAACACTGAAGCTTTCTTT CASSPGLFPTGEEGMNTEAFF
TRBJ1-1 once TRBV5-4 - TGTGCCAGCAGCTTGGGGCGGGAGACCACTGAAGCTTTCTTT CASSLGRETTEAFF
TRBJ1-2 - TRBV19 TRBD1 TGTGCCAGCGGGACAGGGGGTGGCTACACCTTC CASGTGGGYTF
TRBJ1-5 - TRBV27 - TGTGCCAGCAGTTTTCGAGTATTTCAGCCCCAGCATTTT CASSFRVFQPQHF
TRBJ2-5 - TRBV5-1 - TGCGCCAGCAGCTCCCCAGGTGGGGGGGCGCCCCGGTACCAAGAGACCCAGTACTTC CASSSPGGGAPRYQETQYF
TRBJ2-1 - TRBV4-1 TRBD2 TGCGCCAGCAGCCGTGGCGGACTAGCTATGACCTACAATGAGCAGTTCTTC CASSRGGLAMTYNEQFF
TRBJ2-4 few TRBV7-3 - TGTGCCAGCAGCTTAAAGGGGTCTGGAGGGTCGTATGGGGCTATTGAACTAGCCAAAAACATTCAGTACTTC CASSLKGSGGSYGAIELAKNIQYF
TRBJ2-1 - TRBV11-3 - TGTGCCAGCAGCTTAGAGGGGTACCAAGCAAACAATGAGCAGTTCTTC CASSLEGYQANNEQFF
TRBJ1-6 - TRBV4-2 TRBD1 TGTGCCAGCAGCCAAGAGCTCCCGGGGACAGCCTATAATTCACCCCTCCACTTT CASSQELPGTAYNSPLHF
TRBJ2-7 - TRBV29-1 - TGCAGCGCCCGGGACTCTATCAACTACGAGCAGTACTTC CSARDSINYEQYF
TRBJ2-7 - TRBV20-1 - TGCAGTGCTACCGGGAGCCACTTC CSATGSHF
TRBJ1-5 - TRBV6-6 - TGTGCCAGCAGTCTGACGGGACGGAGAGGTAATCAGCCCCAGCATTTT CASSLTGRRGNQPQHF
TRBJ2-3 - TRBV7-9 TRBD1 TGTGCCAGCAGCGTCAGACAGGGATCAGATACGCAGTATTTT CASSVRQGSDTQYF
TRBJ1-1 - TRBV7-9 TRBD1 TGTGCCAGCAGCTCACAGGGGGACCTTAGTGAAGCTTTCTTT CASSSQGDLSEAFF
TRBJ1-3 - TRBV13 - TGTGCCAGCAGCTTAGGTAGGGGGTCTGGATCGGGGACCACCATATATTTT CASSLGRGSGSGTTIYF
TRBJ2-7 few TRBV11-3 - TGTGCCAGCAGCCCAAGGGGCGTAACCTACGAGCAGTACTTC CASSPRGVTYEQYF
TRBJ2-1 - TRBV7-9 - TGTGCCATTAGAAAAGGAGGGGGGAATGAGCAGTTCTTC CAIRKGGGNEQFF
TRBJ2-3 - TRBV11-2 TRBD2 TGTGCCAGCAGCTTAGATATCTCGGGGGGGGGATATACGCAGTATTTT CASSLDISGGGYTQYF
TRBJ2-5 - TRBV10-1 - TGCGCCAGCAGTGAGAGTGGCGGGTACGAAGAGACCCAGTACTTC CASSESGGYEETQYF
TRBJ2-7 - TRBV6-6 - TGTGCCAGCAGTTACTTGGGGGGGGCGATCTACGAGCAGTACTTC CASSYLGGAIYEQYF
TRBJ2-5 once TRBV5-4 TRBD1 TGTGCCAGCAGCCGAACAGGGGAAGAGACCCAGTACTTC CASSRTGEETQYF